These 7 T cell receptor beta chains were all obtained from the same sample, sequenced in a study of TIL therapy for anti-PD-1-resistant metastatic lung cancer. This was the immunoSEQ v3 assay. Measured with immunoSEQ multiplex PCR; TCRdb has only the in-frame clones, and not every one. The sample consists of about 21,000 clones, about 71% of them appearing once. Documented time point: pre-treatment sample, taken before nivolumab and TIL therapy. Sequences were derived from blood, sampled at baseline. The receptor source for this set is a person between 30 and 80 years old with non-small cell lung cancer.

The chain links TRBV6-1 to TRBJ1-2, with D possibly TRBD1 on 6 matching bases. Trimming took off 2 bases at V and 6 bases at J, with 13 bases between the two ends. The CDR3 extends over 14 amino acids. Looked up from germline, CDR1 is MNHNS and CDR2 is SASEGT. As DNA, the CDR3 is TGTGCCAGCAGTGAAATCGCAGGGGAGGATGGCTACACCTTC. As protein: CASSEIAGEDGYTF.

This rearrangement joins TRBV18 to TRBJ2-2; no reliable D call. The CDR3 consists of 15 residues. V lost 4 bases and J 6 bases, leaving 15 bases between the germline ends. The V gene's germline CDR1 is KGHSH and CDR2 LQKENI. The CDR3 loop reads CASSRYDGSAGELFF. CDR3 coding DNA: TGTGCCAGCTCACGTTACGATGGTTCGGCCGGGGAGCTGTTTTTT.

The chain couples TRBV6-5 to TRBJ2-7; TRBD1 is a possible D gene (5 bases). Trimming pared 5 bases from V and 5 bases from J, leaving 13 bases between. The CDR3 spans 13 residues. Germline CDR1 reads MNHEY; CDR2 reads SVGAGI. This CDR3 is CASSRIRGDEQYV. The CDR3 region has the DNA TGTGCCAGCAGTCGGATAAGGGGCGACGAGCAGTACGTC.

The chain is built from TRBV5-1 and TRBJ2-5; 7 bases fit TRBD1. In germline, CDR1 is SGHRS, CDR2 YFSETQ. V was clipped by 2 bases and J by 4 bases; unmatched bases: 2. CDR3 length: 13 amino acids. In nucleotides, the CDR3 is TGCGCCAGCAGCTTCTCAGGGGGAGAGACCCAGTACTTC. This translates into CASSFSGGETQYF.

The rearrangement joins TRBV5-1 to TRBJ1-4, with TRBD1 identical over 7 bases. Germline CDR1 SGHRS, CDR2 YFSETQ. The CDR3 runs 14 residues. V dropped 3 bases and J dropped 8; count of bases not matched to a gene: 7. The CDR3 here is CASSSTGQGEKLFF. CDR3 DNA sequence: TGCGCCAGCAGCTCGACAGGGCAAGGCGAAAAACTGTTTTTT.

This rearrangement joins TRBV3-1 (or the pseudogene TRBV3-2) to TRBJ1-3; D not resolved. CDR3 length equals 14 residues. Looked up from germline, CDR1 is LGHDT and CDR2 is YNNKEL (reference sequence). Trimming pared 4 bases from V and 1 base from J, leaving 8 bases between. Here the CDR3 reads CASSLRDSGNTIYF. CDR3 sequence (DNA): TGTGCCAGCAGCCTGAGGGATTCTGGAAACACCATATATTTT.

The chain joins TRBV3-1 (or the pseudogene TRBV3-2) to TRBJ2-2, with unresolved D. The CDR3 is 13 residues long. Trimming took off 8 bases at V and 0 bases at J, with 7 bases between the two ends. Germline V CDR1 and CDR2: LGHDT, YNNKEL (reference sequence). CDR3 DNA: TGTGCCAGCTGGCAGGCGAACACCGGGGAGCTGTTTTTT. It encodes CASWQANTGELFF.